These 24 T cell receptor beta chains came from one sample sequenced in a study of CD8+ T cells in alopecia areata. Following extraction, RNA underwent reverse transcription to cDNA, which served as the sequencing template. Measured with immunoSEQ multiplex PCR; TCRdb has only the in-frame clones, and not every one. The profile shows under 250,000 clones, more than 55% of them singletons. Sequenced input: CD8+ T cells sorted from blood. The receptors shown here come from a human donor in good health.

This clone occurred a few times. The rearrangement links TRBV7-9 to TRBJ2-3, with D perhaps matching TRBD2 (5 bases). This CDR3 contains 14 residues. Germline V gene lookup returns CDR1 SEHNR and CDR2 FQNEAQ (reference sequence). V was trimmed by 7 bases and J by 6 bases, leaving 17 bases between them. This CDR3 is CASKRESLSDTQYF. The CDR3 DNA follows: TGTGCCAGCAAGAGGGAGTCCCTTTCGGATACGCAGTATTTT.

This CDR3 reads CSVEGPVEAFF. CDR3 bases: TGCAGCGTCGAGGGGCCGGTTGAAGCTTTCTTT. The chain combines TRBV29-1 with TRBJ1-1; D is possibly TRBD1 (5 bases). Germline V gives CDR1 SQVTM, CDR2 ANQGSEA. The CDR3 has 11 residues. V lost 6 bases, J lost 7 bases, and 12 bases lay in between.

The chain recombines TRBV7-9 with TRBJ1-2; 8 nucleotides align to TRBD1. CDR1 is SEHNR, CDR2 FQNEAQ, per germline (reference sequence). This CDR3 has 13 amino acids. V gave up 5 bases and J gave up 5 bases; unmatched junction bases: 4. The CDR3 bases are TGTGCCAGCAGCCGGACAGGGAATTATGGCTACACCTTC. This gives the protein CASSRTGNYGYTF. Full variable domain (missing parts from reference TRBV7-9 and TRBJ1-2): DTGVSQNPRHKITKRGQNVTFRCDPISEHNRLYWYRQTLGQGPEFLTYFQNEAQLEKSRLLSDRFSAERPKGSFSTLEIQRTEQGDSAMYLCASSRTGNYGYTFGSGTRLTVV.

This clone was picked up one time. The chain links TRBV5-1 to TRBJ2-3, with 11 bases that match TRBD2. The V segment lost 4 bases and the J segment 2 bases; nucleotides outside the gene matches: 3. The length of the CDR3 is 15 residues. The germline CDR1 and CDR2 sequences are SGHRS and YFSETQ. This chain's CDR3 is CASSPSGGLTDTQYF. In DNA form, the CDR3 reads TGCGCCAGCAGCCCTAGCGGGGGGCTCACAGATACGCAGTATTTT. Combining the CDR3 with reference TRBV5-1 and TRBJ2-3 gives the whole variable domain KAGVTQTPRYLIKTRGQQVTLSCSPISGHRSVSWYQQTPGQGLQFLFEYFSETQRNKGNFPGRFSGRQFSNSRSEMNVSTLELGDSALYLCASSPSGGLTDTQYFGPGTRLTVL.

This clone was recorded many times. The chain joins TRBV7-9 to TRBJ2-7, with 11 bases identical to TRBD1. J lost 4 bases, V lost 4 bases, and 6 bases had no gene match. The CDR3 covers 15 residues. Germline V CDR1 and CDR2: SEHNR, FQNEAQ (reference sequence). The CDR3 DNA is TGTGCCAGCAGCTCGATGGGACAGGGGGGATACGAGCAGTACTTC. Residues: CASSSMGQGGYEQYF.

The chain uses TRBV13 and TRBJ2-5; 8 bases fit TRBD2. Germline values: CDR1 PRHDT, CDR2 FYEKMQ (reference sequence). This CDR3 contains 15 residues. V lost 5 bases, J lost 5 bases, and 10 bases stayed unmatched. CDR3 residues: CASSPPPGGAETQYF. Here the CDR3 DNA reads TGTGCCAGCAGCCCGCCCCCCGGGGGGGCTGAGACCCAGTACTTC. The full variable domain, in which reference TRBV13 and TRBJ2-5 provide the parts outside the CDR3, is AAGVIQSPRHLIKEKRETATLKCYPIPRHDTVYWYQQGPGQDPQFLISFYEKMQSDKGSIPDRFSAQQFSDYHSELNMSSLELGDSALYFCASSPPPGGAETQYFGPGTRLLVL.

The rearrangement uses TRBV29-1 and TRBJ1-4; D gene ambiguous. The CDR3 has 11 amino acids. V gave up 4 bases and J gave up 10 bases, with 10 bases separating them. CDR1 and CDR2 (germline): SQVTM, ANQGSEA. The CDR3 sequence: CSVVLGGKLFF. In DNA form, the CDR3 reads TGCAGCGTTGTTTTGGGTGGAAAACTGTTTTTT.

The chain recombines TRBV5-1 with TRBJ1-1; no reliable D call. CDR1 is SGHRS, CDR2 YFSETQ, per germline. This CDR3 is 14 amino acids long. V lost 0 bases to trimming and J lost 1 base, with 7 bases between them. The CDR3, as DNA: TGCGCCAGCAGCTTGGCCGGGAAGAACACTGAAGCTTTCTTT. As protein: CASSLAGKNTEAFF. Full variable domain (rest looked up from reference TRBV5-1 and TRBJ1-1): KAGVTQTPRYLIKTRGQQVTLSCSPISGHRSVSWYQQTPGQGLQFLFEYFSETQRNKGNFPGRFSGRQFSNSRSEMNVSTLELGDSALYLCASSLAGKNTEAFFGQGTRLTVV.

This clone was found a few times. CDR3 DNA: TGCAGCGTTGGACAGGGGGGGAACGAGCAGTACTTC. Translated: CSVGQGGNEQYF. This chain joins TRBV29-1 and TRBJ2-7; 9 nucleotides line up with TRBD1. The CDR3 runs 12 residues. Germline V lookup: CDR1 SQVTM, CDR2 ANQGSEA. J gave up 5 bases and V 4 bases, and 3 bases lay outside the gene matches.

This chain uses TRBV7-9 with TRBJ1-2; a weak D match, TRBD1 (6 bases). With 5 bases removed from V and 5 bases from J, the gap between germline ends came to 9 bases. The germline V gene encodes CDR1 SEHNR and CDR2 FQNEAQ (reference sequence). This CDR3 contains 12 residues. The CDR3 reads CASSEDSYGYTF. The CDR3 nucleotides are TGTGCCAGCAGCGAGGACAGTTATGGCTACACCTTC.

This clone has only a few counts. The chain recombines TRBV9 with TRBJ2-2; D tentatively fits TRBD1 or TRBD2 (5 bases each). Per germline, CDR1 SGDLS and CDR2 YYNGEE. Trimming left V 3 bases short and J 4 bases short, with 7 bases between. The CDR3 has 13 amino acids. The CDR3 nucleotides are TGTGCCAGCAGCGGTGGGGGCACCGGGGAGCTGTTTTTT. It is translated as CASSGGGTGELFF.

The chain recombines TRBV7-9 with TRBJ1-1, with D unresolved. Looked up from germline, CDR1 is SEHNR and CDR2 is FQNEAQ (reference sequence). The CDR3 totals 14 residues. V dropped 6 bases and J dropped 1 base, with 12 bases sitting between them. Here the CDR3 reads CASSNRNSNTEAFF. CDR3 sequence (DNA): TGTGCCAGCAGTAACCGGAACTCGAACACTGAAGCTTTCTTT.

As to this clone: The DNA is left out, because the CDR3 cannot be placed on it with certainty; the CDR3 is given as TCRdb lists it. The V gene is TRBV5-6, the J gene TRBJ2-1; the D segment call TRBD1 is taken from the table without a DNA check. Including both end residues, the CDR3 is 13 amino acids long. Germline assignment: CDR1 SGHDT and CDR2 YYEEEE. This chain's CDR3 is CASTFGSGNEQFF.

The rearrangement joins TRBV5-6 to TRBJ2-7; 8 bases fit TRBD2. This CDR3 has 14 residues. V gave up 4 bases and J gave up 1 base; unmatched junction bases: 4. CDR1 and CDR2 (germline): SGHDT, YYEEEE. The CDR3: CASSPSGGSYEQYF. CDR3 DNA sequence: TGTGCCAGCAGCCCTTCGGGGGGGTCCTACGAGCAGTACTTC. The full variable domain, with the rest looked up from reference TRBV5-6 and TRBJ2-7, is DAGVTQSPTHLIKTRGQQVTLRCSPKSGHDTVSWYQQALGQGPQFIFQYYEEEERQRGNFPDRFSGHQFPNYSSELNVNALLLGDSALYLCASSPSGGSYEQYFGPGTRLTVT.

This clone was seen only a few times. The rearrangement uses TRBV2 and TRBJ2-3; 11 bases align to TRBD2. Trimming took 3 bases from V and 0 from J; bases not matched to a gene: 8. The germline gives CDR1 SNHLY, CDR2 FYNNEI. CDR3 size: 18 residues. The DNA of the CDR3 is TGTGCCAGCAGTGACTTCCTAGCGGGGGGTGCTAGCACAGATACGCAGTATTTT. Protein: CASSDFLAGGASTDTQYF. Using reference TRBV2 and TRBJ2-3 for the parts outside the CDR3, the full variable domain is EPEVTQTPSHQVTQMGQEVILRCVPISNHLYFYWYRQILGQKVEFLVSFYNNEISEKSEIFDDQFSVERPDGSNFTLKIRSTKLEDSAMYFCASSDFLAGGASTDTQYFGPGTRLTVL.

The CDR3 here is CASSMRWDEQFF. The CDR3 nucleotides read TGTGCCAGCAGTATGCGGTGGGATGAGCAGTTCTTC. V is TRBV2 and J is TRBJ2-1; unclear D gene. Germline V CDR1 and CDR2: SNHLY, FYNNEI. The length of the CDR3 is 12 residues. Deletions cut 5 bases from V and 8 bases from J, with 10 bases between.

J is TRBJ1-5 and V is TRBV6-5; D is uncertain. This CDR3 comprises 13 residues. V lost 5 bases and J 3 bases, leaving 8 bases between the germline ends. Germline CDR1 MNHEY, CDR2 SVGAGI. The DNA of the CDR3 is TGTGCCAGCAGTACCAACTTCAATCAGCCCCAGCATTTT. Its protein is CASSTNFNQPQHF.

The chain employs TRBV7-9 and TRBJ2-2; 9 bases fit TRBD1. Germline V CDR1 and CDR2: SEHNR, FQNEAQ (reference sequence). The V and J ends lost 5 bases and 0 bases, in that order; junction bases with no gene match: 7. The CDR3 has 17 residues. The CDR3 DNA is TGTGCCAGCAGCCCCCGGGACAGGGAATCGAACACCGGGGAGCTGTTTTTT. It translates to CASSPRDRESNTGELFF.

This sequence joins TRBV29-1 and TRBJ1-2; D is unclear. V was cut by 4 bases and J by 8 bases, with 11 bases left in between. Per the germline V gene, CDR1 is SQVTM and CDR2 is ANQGSEA. CDR3 length: 11 residues. The CDR3 DNA reads TGCAGCGTTGCTACCGCCAACGGCTACACCTTC. This translates into CSVATANGYTF.

The chain recombines TRBV5-1 with TRBJ1-1, with TRBD1 as a possible D gene (5 bases). The CDR3 is made up of 14 amino acids. The V and J ends lost 2 bases and 3 bases respectively, with 11 bases between them. Germline V CDR1 and CDR2: SGHRS, YFSETQ. CDR3 DNA sequence: TGCGCCAGCAGCTTTCGGCAGGGAGACACTGAAGCTTTCTTT. This encodes CASSFRQGDTEAFF.

There are a few counts of this clone. The chain uses TRBV14 and TRBJ1-2; TRBD1 agrees at 7 bases. The CDR3 length is 13 residues. V was clipped by 2 bases and J by 7 bases; unmatched bases: 4. Germline CDR1 and CDR2: SGHDN and FVKESK. In nucleotides, the CDR3 is TGTGCCAGCAGCCAATCATGGGACAGTGGCTACACCTTC. Protein product: CASSQSWDSGYTF.

The chain employs TRBV6-5 and TRBJ2-1; 8 bases agree with TRBD1. The germline V gene encodes CDR1 MNHEY and CDR2 SVGAGI. After removal of 5 bases from V and 8 bases from J, the junction contained 8 bases not matched to a gene. This CDR3 spans 14 amino acids. CDR3 bases: TGTGCCAGCAGTCCGGACAGGGTAGAAGATGAGCAGTTCTTC. Residues: CASSPDRVEDEQFF.

The rearrangement uses TRBV30 and TRBJ1-3; maybe TRBD1 (5 bases). Germline CDR1 is GTSNPN and CDR2 is SVGIG (reference sequence). The CDR3 runs 18 residues. Trimming removed 3 bases from V and 0 bases from J, with 21 bases in between. Here the CDR3 DNA reads TGTGCCTGGAGGGATGGTAACAGGCCAGGAGGCTCTGGAAACACCATATATTTT. It codes for CAWRDGNRPGGSGNTIYF. The complete variable domain, with remaining parts taken from reference TRBV30 and TRBJ1-3, reads SQTIHQWPATLVQPVGSPLSLECTVEGTSNPNLYWYRQAAGRGLQLLFYSVGIGQISSEVPQNLSASRPQDRQFILSSKKLLLSDSGFYLCAWRDGNRPGGSGNTIYFGEGSWLTVV.

The chain is built from TRBV13 and TRBJ2-5; the D gene could be TRBD1 or TRBD2 (6 bases each). V was trimmed by 5 bases and J by 1 base, leaving 14 bases between them. CDR3 length equals 15 residues. The germline V gene encodes CDR1 PRHDT and CDR2 FYEKMQ (reference sequence). CDR3 sequence (DNA): TGTGCCAGCAGCCGACGGGGGCGGGGCCAAGAGACCCAGTACTTC. Translation gives CASSRRGRGQETQYF. The whole variable domain, filled in from reference TRBV13 and TRBJ2-5, reads AAGVIQSPRHLIKEKRETATLKCYPIPRHDTVYWYQQGPGQDPQFLISFYEKMQSDKGSIPDRFSAQQFSDYHSELNMSSLELGDSALYFCASSRRGRGQETQYFGPGTRLLVL.